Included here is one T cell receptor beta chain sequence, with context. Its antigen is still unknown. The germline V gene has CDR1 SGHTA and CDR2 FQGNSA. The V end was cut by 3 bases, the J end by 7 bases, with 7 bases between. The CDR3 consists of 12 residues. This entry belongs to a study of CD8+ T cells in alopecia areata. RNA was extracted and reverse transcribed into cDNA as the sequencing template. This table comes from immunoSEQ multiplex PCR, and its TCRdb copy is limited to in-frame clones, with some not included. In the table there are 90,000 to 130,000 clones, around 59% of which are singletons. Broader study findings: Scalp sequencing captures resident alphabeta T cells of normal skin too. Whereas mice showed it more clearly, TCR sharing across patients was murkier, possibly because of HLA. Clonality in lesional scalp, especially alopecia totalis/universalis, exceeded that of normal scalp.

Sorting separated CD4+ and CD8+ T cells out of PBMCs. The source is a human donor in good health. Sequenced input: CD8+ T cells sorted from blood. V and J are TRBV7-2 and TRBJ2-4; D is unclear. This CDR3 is CASSFHSNIQYF. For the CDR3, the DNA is TGTGCCAGCAGCTTTCATAGCAACATTCAGTACTTC. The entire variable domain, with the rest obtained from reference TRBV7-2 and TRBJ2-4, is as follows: GAGVSQSPSNKVTEKGKDVELRCDPISGHTALYWYRQSLGQGLEFLIYFQGNSAPDKSGLPSDRFSAERTGGSVSTLTIQRTQQEDSAVYLCASSFHSNIQYFGAGTRLSVL.